These 27 T cell receptor beta chains originate from one sample sequenced in a study of T cells in Graves' hyperthyroidism and ophthalmopathy. From RNA transcripts, TCR beta CDR3 regions were amplified. First-round RT-PCR targeting the TCR CDR3 was performed with the HTBI primer set. TCRdb redid the calling of the multiplex PCR reads with MiXCR, one entry per CDR3 protein. Here the sample spans roughly 280,000 distinct CDR3 sequences, about 20% being singletons. Sequenced input: blood. These receptors came from a man aged 25 to 40 with Graves' ophthalmopathy.

This rearrangement joins TRBV5-6 to TRBJ2-1, with D maybe TRBD1 (5 bases). The CDR3 covers 18 residues. The V and J ends lost 2 bases and 0 bases respectively, with 18 bases between them. Germline values: CDR1 SGHDT, CDR2 YYEEEE. CDR3 residues: CASSLNSLGLSSYNEQFF. The CDR3 DNA is TGTGCCAGCAGCTTAAACTCGTTGGGGCTAAGCTCCTACAATGAGCAGTTCTTC.

The chain joins TRBV5-1 to TRBJ1-2; D is possibly TRBD1 (6 bases). This CDR3 region has 14 residues. Per germline, CDR1 SGHRS and CDR2 YFSETQ. The germline V and J ends were trimmed by 4 bases and 2 bases, with 12 bases remaining between them. CDR3 in amino acids: CASSAGTPNYGYTF. CDR3 DNA sequence: TGCGCCAGCAGCGCTGGGACACCGAACTATGGCTACACCTTC.

This clonotype was counted only a few times. The chain combines TRBV6-1 with TRBJ2-2; 7 nucleotides line up with TRBD1. CDR3 length: 16 amino acids. Germline loops: CDR1 MNHNS, CDR2 SASEGT. Unmatched junction bases numbered 7, after V lost 1 base and J lost 5 bases. DNA of the CDR3: TGTGCCAGCAGTGAAGAGGGGGCCTCGTGGACCGGGGAGCTGTTTTTT. It encodes CASSEEGASWTGELFF.

In nucleotides, the CDR3 is TGTGCCAGCAACCTCTTCAGGGGGGCTAGCGGGAGGGCTGCCGGGGAGCTGTTTTTT. As protein: CASNLFRGASGRAAGELFF. The V call is TRBV28, the J call TRBJ2-2; TRBD2 agrees at 12 bases. V gave up 7 bases and J gave up 6 bases; unmatched junction bases: 18. Per germline, CDR1 MDHEN and CDR2 SYDVKM. The CDR3 totals 19 residues. Full variable domain (rest looked up from reference TRBV28 and TRBJ2-2): DVKVTQSSRYLVKRTGEKVFLECVQDMDHENMFWYRQDPGLGLRLIYFSYDVKMKEKGDIPEGYSVSREKKERFSLILESASTNQTSMYLCASNLFRGASGRAAGELFFGEGSRLTVL.

This clonotype was observed many times. The rearrangement joins TRBV28 to TRBJ2-4; 10 nucleotides align to TRBD1. CDR1 and CDR2 (germline): MDHEN, SYDVKM. V shed 6 bases, J shed 9 bases, and the junction held 11 bases outside the gene matches. The CDR3 is 15 amino acids. CDR3 protein: CASSRPGTGVPIQYF. As DNA, the CDR3 is TGTGCCAGCAGCCGTCCAGGGACAGGGGTGCCCATTCAGTACTTC.

This clonotype appeared a few times. The chain employs TRBV24-1 and TRBJ1-1; a weak D match, TRBD1 (6 bases). The CDR3 runs to 14 residues. V lost 4 bases to trimming and J lost 4 bases, with 12 bases between them. Germline CDR1 reads KGHDR; CDR2 reads SFDVKD. The CDR3 protein is CATSEGGRGTEAFF. CDR3 nucleotides: TGTGCCACCAGTGAAGGGGGTAGGGGCACTGAAGCTTTCTTT.

This clonotype was counted between two and nine times. V and J are TRBV28 and TRBJ1-5; no clear D. Germline V CDR1 and CDR2: MDHEN, SYDVKM. There are 13 residues in the CDR3. Trimming shortened V by 6 bases and J by 6 bases, and 12 bases separated the two germline ends. CDR3 sequence reads: CASSPGVGQPQHF. As DNA, the CDR3 is TGTGCCAGCAGCCCCGGGGTCGGTCAGCCCCAGCATTTT.

This clonotype was recorded a few times. CDR3 DNA sequence: TGTGCCAGCAGTTGGGGGGGGAGAATGTACGAGCAGTACTTC. Its protein is CASSWGGRMYEQYF. J is TRBJ2-7 and V is TRBV25-1, with 7 bases fitting TRBD2. This CDR3 spans 14 amino acids. The junction had 8 bases not matched to a gene; V was cut back by 5 bases and J by 4 bases. CDR1 and CDR2 from the germline V gene are MGHDK and SYGVNS.

The gene calls are TRBV5-5 and TRBJ1-5, with D maybe TRBD1 (6 bases). Germline CDR1 and CDR2: SGHKS and YYEKEE (reference sequence). The CDR3 is 14 amino acids. Trimming took off 0 bases at V and 6 bases at J, with 10 bases between the two ends. CDR3 in amino acids: CASSLGTGLQPQHF. The CDR3 DNA follows: TGTGCCAGCAGCTTGGGAACAGGGCTTCAGCCCCAGCATTTT.

The rearrangement uses TRBV7-9 and TRBJ2-3; D remains unclear. V lost 4 bases and J 5 bases, leaving 7 bases between the germline ends. In germline, CDR1 is SEHNR, CDR2 FQNEAQ (reference sequence). This CDR3 region has 12 residues. CDR3 residues: CASSSPGDTQYF. The CDR3 DNA follows: TGTGCCAGCAGCTCACCGGGAGATACGCAGTATTTT. Full variable domain (outside the CDR3, taken from reference TRBV7-9 and TRBJ2-3): DTGVSQNPRHKITKRGQNVTFRCDPISEHNRLYWYRQTLGQGPEFLTYFQNEAQLEKSRLLSDRFSAERPKGSFSTLEIQRTEQGDSAMYLCASSSPGDTQYFGPGTRLTVL.

Only a few counts were recorded for this clonotype. The V and J genes are TRBV12-3 or TRBV12-4 and TRBJ2-2, with TRBD1 as a possible D gene (6 bases). Between the trimmed V and J ends, which lost 3 bases and 4 bases, there was a span of 12 bases. CDR3 size: 15 residues. The CDR3 spells CASSFVTGSTGELFF. CDR3 nucleotides: TGTGCCAGCAGTTTTGTAACAGGGAGCACCGGGGAGCTGTTTTTT.

The genes are TRBV7-9 and TRBJ1-4; TRBD1 aligns across 8 bases. This CDR3 comprises 16 residues. From germline, CDR1 is SEHNR and CDR2 FQNEAQ (reference sequence). J lost 7 bases, V lost 4 bases, and 11 bases had no gene match. CDR3 sequence: CASSSRPGGGSEKLFF. The CDR3 region has the DNA TGTGCCAGCAGCTCTAGACCAGGGGGCGGTAGTGAAAAACTGTTTTTT. Based on the CDR3 plus reference TRBV7-9 and TRBJ1-4, the full variable domain is DTGVSQNPRHKITKRGQNVTFRCDPISEHNRLYWYRQTLGQGPEFLTYFQNEAQLEKSRLLSDRFSAERPKGSFSTLEIQRTEQGDSAMYLCASSSRPGGGSEKLFFGSGTQLSVL.

This clonotype has a handful of counts. The J gene is TRBJ2-1, the V gene TRBV20-1; TRBD2 aligns across 11 bases. This CDR3 has 16 residues. Germline V gene sequence: CDR1 DFQATT, CDR2 SNEGSKA (reference sequence). Trimming at V came to 0 bases and at J to 8 bases, leaving 9 bases not matched to a gene. The CDR3 DNA reads TGCAGTGCTAGAGACTTAGCGGGAGGGCAATACGATGAGCAGTTCTTC. The encoded protein is CSARDLAGGQYDEQFF.

This clonotype occurred many times. The chain recombines TRBV12-5 with TRBJ2-3; a possible D gene is TRBD1 (5 bases). Germline CDR1 and CDR2: LGHNT and FRNRAP. Trimming removed 2 bases from V and 2 bases from J, with 14 bases in between. This CDR3 comprises 16 residues. CDR3 amino acids: CASGLTQTAITDTQYF. The CDR3 DNA reads as TGTGCTAGTGGTTTGACCCAGACAGCCATCACAGATACGCAGTATTTT.

This clonotype was seen at least ten times. The rearrangement links TRBV27 to TRBJ2-7, with 7 positions matching TRBD1. Germline assignment: CDR1 MNHEY and CDR2 SMNVEV (reference sequence). The V and J ends lost 5 bases and 1 base, in that order; junction bases with no gene match: 2. The CDR3 contains 13 residues. The CDR3 bases are TGTGCCAGCAGTCCGGGACAGTCCTACGAGCAGTACTTC. Translation: CASSPGQSYEQYF.

This sequence joins TRBV29-1 and TRBJ2-2, with D possibly matching TRBD1 (6 bases). V lost 6 bases to trimming and J lost 6 bases, with 11 bases between them. Per germline, CDR1 SQVTM and CDR2 ANQGSEA. CDR3 size: 12 residues. The CDR3 loop is CSVGKGAGELFF. The CDR3 nucleotides are TGCAGCGTGGGGAAGGGGGCCGGGGAGCTGTTTTTT.

This clonotype was observed a few times. The chain recombines TRBV6-1 with TRBJ2-7, with D unresolved. Trimming stripped 11 bases from V and 4 bases from J, with 18 bases between. Germline CDR1 and CDR2: MNHNS and SASEGT. The CDR3 loop spans 13 amino acids. The CDR3 nucleotides are TGTGCCCTCAGGCTAGATCCCCCTTACGAGCAGTACTTC. Encoded protein: CALRLDPPYEQYF.

This clonotype was counted only a few times. The J gene is TRBJ1-5, the V gene TRBV2; a weak D match, TRBD1 (6 bases). The CDR3 is 16 residues long. The germline V and J ends were trimmed by 9 bases and 4 bases, with 22 bases remaining between them. Germline assignment: CDR1 SNHLY and CDR2 FYNNEI. This CDR3 reads CASWDSGTPPNQPQHF. The CDR3 DNA follows: TGTGCCAGTTGGGACTCCGGGACACCTCCGAATCAGCCCCAGCATTTT.

This CDR3 is CAWSASGTVGELFF. DNA of the CDR3: TGTGCCTGGAGTGCTAGCGGGACGGTCGGGGAGCTGTTTTTT. This chain joins TRBV30 and TRBJ2-2; 9 bases line up with TRBD2. The CDR3 covers 14 residues. Germline V gives CDR1 GTSNPN, CDR2 SVGIG (reference sequence). V lost 1 base to trimming and J lost 7 bases; unmatched junction nucleotides: 4.

The rearrangement joins TRBV20-1 to TRBJ2-1; TRBD2 aligns across 9 bases. With 0 bases clipped from V and 7 bases from J, the junction kept 7 bases outside the gene matches. Germline CDR1 and CDR2: DFQATT and SNEGSKA (reference sequence). There are 15 residues in the CDR3. CDR3 sequence: CSARDLAGEVNEQFF. The CDR3 region has the DNA TGCAGTGCTAGAGATTTAGCGGGAGAAGTTAATGAGCAGTTCTTC.

This clonotype was counted only a few times. J is TRBJ1-1 and V is TRBV5-1, with D hard to call. Germline lookup yields CDR1 SGHRS and CDR2 YFSETQ. V was cut by 2 bases and J by 5 bases, with 10 bases left in between. This CDR3 has 13 amino acids. CDR3 sequence reads: CASSFGESTEAFF. In nucleotides, the CDR3 is TGCGCCAGCAGCTTCGGGGAAAGTACTGAAGCTTTCTTT.

There are many counts of this clonotype. The chain couples TRBV11-2 to TRBJ2-3; 8 bases fit TRBD1. The CDR3 is 14 residues long. V dropped 5 bases and J dropped 10; count of bases not matched to a gene: 11. The germline gives CDR1 SGHAT, CDR2 FQNNGV. Here the CDR3 DNA reads TGTGCCAGCAGCCCCCCTGGGGGGACAGGATCGCAGTATTTT. As protein: CASSPPGGTGSQYF.

The rearrangement uses TRBV12-3 or TRBV12-4 and TRBJ2-1, with D unclear. V was clipped by 2 bases and J by 6 bases, with 11 bases between them. The CDR3 extends over 14 amino acids. The CDR3 protein is CASSLPPPLNEQFF. CDR3 DNA sequence: TGTGCCAGCAGTTTACCTCCGCCCCTCAATGAGCAGTTCTTC.

The table lists this clonotype with many counts. The gene calls are TRBV11-2 and TRBJ2-5; TRBD1 matches at 7 bases. The CDR3 runs 15 residues. In germline, CDR1 is SGHAT, CDR2 FQNNGV. J gave up 5 bases and V 5 bases, and 11 bases lay outside the gene matches. CDR3 sequence reads: CASSPPTGIIETQYF. DNA of the CDR3: TGTGCCAGCAGCCCACCGACAGGGATCATTGAGACCCAGTACTTC.

The table lists this clonotype with many counts. The chain combines TRBV11-3 with TRBJ2-7, with TRBD1 identical over 10 bases. Germline values: CDR1 SGHNT, CDR2 YENEEA. This CDR3 has 15 residues. V trimming: 5 bases; J trimming: 1 base; junction bases outside the gene matches: 5. The CDR3 DNA reads as TGTGCCAGCAGCCCAGGACAGGGGGTGTCCTACGAGCAGTACTTC. Translation: CASSPGQGVSYEQYF.

The chain carries TRBV29-1 and TRBJ2-7; 10 bases match TRBD2. This CDR3 has 16 amino acids. V was pared by 4 bases and J by 0 bases, with 9 bases of the junction left unmatched. Germline-derived CDR1 and CDR2 are SQVTM and ANQGSEA. Written as DNA, the CDR3 is TGCAGCGTTGTACCGGGACTAGCGACGAGCTCCTACGAGCAGTACTTC. It specifies CSVVPGLATSSYEQYF.

The V call is TRBV18, the J call TRBJ2-1; 10 bases align to TRBD2. The J segment lost 0 bases and the V segment lost 3 bases, leaving 2 bases of the junction unmatched. Germline CDR1 and CDR2: KGHSH and LQKENI. This CDR3 region has 16 residues. The CDR3 spells CASSPWTSGSYNEQFF. In nucleotides, the CDR3 is TGTGCCAGCTCACCGTGGACTAGCGGCTCCTACAATGAGCAGTTCTTC.